Listed here are 11 T cell receptor beta chains from one sample, sequenced in a study of CD4+ T cells in melanoma. Data came from immunoSEQ multiplex PCR; TCRdb stores just in-frame clones and leaves some out. This sample has thousands of clones; approximately 70% occur once, and the top ten carry roughly 22%. Sequenced: cells from a culture (not recorded whether cultured in vitro). Receptors were obtained from a human donor with melanoma.

CDR3 coding DNA: TGCGCCAGCAGCCACCGAAACAGGGAAGATACGCAGTATTTT. Residues: CASSHRNREDTQYF. The V call is TRBV4-3, the J call TRBJ2-3; D perhaps matches TRBD1 (6 bases). Germline CDR1 LGHNA, CDR2 YSLEER. The V and J ends lost 3 bases and 5 bases respectively, with 12 bases between them. The CDR3 is 14 amino acids.

This chain connects TRBV4-2 to TRBJ2-1; D possibly corresponds to TRBD2 (6 bases). Trimming shortened V by 2 bases and J by 6 bases, and 14 bases separated the two germline ends. The CDR3 is made up of 15 amino acids. Germline CDR1 reads LGHNA; CDR2 reads YNFKEQ. The CDR3 DNA reads as TGTGCCAGCAGCCAAAGATCCGGGGGAAGCAATGAGCAGTTCTTC. Amino acid sequence: CASSQRSGGSNEQFF.

This clone is large within its sample. The CDR3 reads CSVMHSGQGTPYEQYF. CDR3 nucleotide sequence: TGCAGCGTGATGCATTCGGGACAGGGTACCCCCTACGAGCAGTACTTC. This sequence joins TRBV29-1 and TRBJ2-7; 9 bases match TRBD1. Per the germline V gene, CDR1 is SQVTM and CDR2 is ANQGSEA. The CDR3 sequence is 16 residues long. V trimming: 6 bases; J trimming: 2 bases; junction bases outside the gene matches: 14.

V is TRBV7-2 and J is TRBJ1-1, with 10 nucleotides matching TRBD1. The germline CDR1 and CDR2 sequences are SGHTA and FQGNSA. V was clipped by 5 bases and J by 5 bases; unmatched bases: 14. The CDR3 covers 17 residues. CDR3 residues: CASSDRQGANLGTEAFF. The CDR3 nucleotides read TGTGCCAGCAGCGACCGACAGGGGGCTAATTTAGGGACTGAAGCTTTCTTT.

This chain links TRBV19 with TRBJ1-2; D gene unclear. This CDR3 has 13 residues. Germline assignment: CDR1 LNHDA and CDR2 SQIVND (reference sequence). V was cut by 5 bases and J by 3 bases, with 10 bases left in between. The CDR3 spells CASSVGGDYGYTF. CDR3 sequence (DNA): TGTGCCAGTAGTGTAGGCGGGGACTATGGCTACACCTTC. Full variable domain (outside the CDR3, taken from reference TRBV19 and TRBJ1-2): DGGITQSPKYLFRKEGQNVTLSCEQNLNHDAMYWYRQDPGQGLRLIYYSQIVNDFQKGDIAEGYSVSREKKESFPLTVTSAQKNPTAFYLCASSVGGDYGYTFGSGTRLTVV.

The CDR3 sequence is CSVAKGLSGNTIYF. CDR3 sequence (DNA): TGCAGCGTCGCCAAAGGCCTCTCTGGAAACACCATATATTTT. This sequence joins TRBV29-1 and TRBJ1-3; D unresolved. There are 14 residues in the CDR3. CDR1 and CDR2 (germline): SQVTM, ANQGSEA. Trimming took 6 bases from V and 0 from J, leaving 12 bases between them. Filled out from reference TRBV29-1 and TRBJ1-3, the complete variable domain reads SAVISQKPSRDICQRGTSLTIQCQVDSQVTMMFWYRQQPGQSLTLIATANQGSEATYESGFVIDKFPISRPNLTFSTLTVSNMSPEDSSIYLCSVAKGLSGNTIYFGEGSWLTVV.

Only one count was recorded for this clone. V and J are TRBV28 and TRBJ1-2; D is unclear. The CDR3 runs to 19 residues. Germline values: CDR1 MDHEN, CDR2 SYDVKM. The CDR3 region has the DNA TGTGCGGTGGGCACCGTCGAGAGTAGAAAGGGCGGCCATAACTATGGCTACACCTTC. Amino acids: CAVGTVESRKGGHNYGYTF.

A few counts support this clone. The CDR3 nucleotides are TGTGCCAGCAGTGAAGCGCGCGAGCAGTACTTC. This translates into CASSEAREQYF. The chain uses TRBV6-1 and TRBJ2-7; D not certain. Germline lookup yields CDR1 MNHNS and CDR2 SASEGT. This CDR3 region has 11 residues. The germline V and J ends were trimmed by 0 bases and 6 bases, with 3 bases remaining between them.

The V gene is TRBV27, the J gene TRBJ2-6; D call uncertain. The germline gives CDR1 MNHEY, CDR2 SMNVEV (reference sequence). The CDR3 spans 15 residues. Trimming pared 2 bases from V and 0 bases from J, leaving 5 bases between. The CDR3 bases are TGTGCCAGCAGTTTAATGGGCTCTGGGGCCAACGTCCTGACTTTC. This gives the protein CASSLMGSGANVLTF.

V and J are TRBV7-9 and TRBJ1-2; 7 bases match TRBD1. V shed 4 bases, J shed 6 bases, and the junction held 8 bases outside the gene matches. CDR3 length: 14 residues. Germline CDR1 is SEHNR and CDR2 is FQNEAQ (reference sequence). The CDR3 loop is CASSYRQGLNGYTF. As DNA, the CDR3 is TGTGCCAGCAGCTATCGACAGGGCTTGAATGGCTACACCTTC.

This clone is deemed medium-sized. The rearrangement uses TRBV6-5 and TRBJ1-1; D uncertain. Looked up from germline, CDR1 is MNHEY and CDR2 is SVGAGI. This CDR3 spans 15 amino acids. The V and J ends lost 2 bases and 5 bases respectively, with 15 bases between them. The CDR3 sequence is CASSYRPAGVTEAFF. In nucleotides, the CDR3 is TGTGCCAGCAGTTACCGTCCGGCTGGGGTGACTGAAGCTTTCTTT.